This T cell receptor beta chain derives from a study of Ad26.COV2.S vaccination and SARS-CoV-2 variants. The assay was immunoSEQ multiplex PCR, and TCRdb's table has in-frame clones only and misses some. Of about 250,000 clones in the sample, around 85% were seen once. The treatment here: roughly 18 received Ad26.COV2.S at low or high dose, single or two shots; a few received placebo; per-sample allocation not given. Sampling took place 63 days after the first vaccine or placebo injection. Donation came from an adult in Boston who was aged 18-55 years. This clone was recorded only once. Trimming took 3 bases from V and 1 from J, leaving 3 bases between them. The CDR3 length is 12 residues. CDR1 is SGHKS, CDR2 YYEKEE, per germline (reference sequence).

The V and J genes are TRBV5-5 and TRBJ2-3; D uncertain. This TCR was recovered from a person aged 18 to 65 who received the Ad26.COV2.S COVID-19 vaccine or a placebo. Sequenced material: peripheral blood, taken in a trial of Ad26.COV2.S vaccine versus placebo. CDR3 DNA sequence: TGTGCCAGCAGCTGGGGCACAGATACGCAGTATTTT. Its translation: CASSWGTDTQYF.